The 9 T cell receptor beta chains presented below share a single source sample, sequenced in a study of blood T cell repertoires in COVID-19. Assay: immunoSEQ multiplex PCR; the TCRdb copy retains only in-frame clones and omits some. Of approximately 440,000 clones listed, about 90% are singletons. Material: PBMCs or T cells enriched from blood (not recorded which). These receptors all come from a young man who had recovered from COVID-19.

This chain uses TRBV5-1 with TRBJ2-1, with D maybe TRBD1 (5 bases). This CDR3 region has 15 residues. Deletions cut 3 bases from V and 3 bases from J, with 13 bases between. Per germline, CDR1 SGHRS and CDR2 YFSETQ. The CDR3 loop is CASSSSGSLYNEQFF. CDR3 sequence (DNA): TGCGCCAGCAGCTCTTCAGGGTCCCTCTACAATGAGCAGTTCTTC.

The sample holds one count of this clone. The chain employs TRBV19 and TRBJ1-5; 7 bases agree with TRBD1. The CDR3 length is 16 residues. The germline gives CDR1 LNHDA, CDR2 SQIVND (reference sequence). V lost 6 bases and J lost 5; bases outside the gene matches: 13. CDR3 protein: CASSTMTDRVDQPQHF. The DNA of the CDR3 is TGTGCCAGTAGCACTATGACCGACAGGGTAGATCAGCCCCAGCATTTT. The full variable domain, completed using reference TRBV19 and TRBJ1-5, is DGGITQSPKYLFRKEGQNVTLSCEQNLNHDAMYWYRQDPGQGLRLIYYSQIVNDFQKGDIAEGYSVSREKKESFPLTVTSAQKNPTAFYLCASSTMTDRVDQPQHFGDGTRLSIL.

This chain joins TRBV16 and TRBJ1-1; D gene uncertain. The CDR3 runs to 14 residues. Germline values: CDR1 KGHSY, CDR2 FQNENV. V was pared by 4 bases and J by 8 bases, with 17 bases between. This CDR3 reads CASSRSRTSAEAFF. CDR3 DNA: TGTGCCAGCAGCCGTTCCCGGACTTCGGCAGAAGCTTTCTTT.

This clone was counted a single time. The rearrangement joins TRBV7-2 to TRBJ1-1; 8 bases fit TRBD1. The CDR3 spans 14 residues. Per germline, CDR1 SGHTA and CDR2 FQGNSA. Trimming removed 1 base from V and 3 bases from J; junction bases left unmatched: 1. The DNA for the CDR3 is TGTGCCAGCAGCTTAGACAGGGGGTACACTGAAGCTTTCTTT. Its protein is CASSLDRGYTEAFF.

This clone appeared a few times. The rearrangement uses TRBV3-1 (or the pseudogene TRBV3-2) and TRBJ2-2; D gene unclear. There are 14 residues in the CDR3. CDR1 is LGHDT, CDR2 YNNKEL, per germline (reference sequence). V gave up 4 bases and J gave up 3 bases, with 9 bases separating them. The CDR3 reads CASSPDPDTGELFF. The CDR3 DNA sequence: TGTGCCAGCAGCCCCGATCCAGACACCGGGGAGCTGTTTTTT.

This chain uses TRBV30 with TRBJ1-2; D is unclear. The CDR3 is 16 amino acids. The V end was cut by 0 bases, the J end by 3 bases, with 17 bases between. Germline CDR1 GTSNPN, CDR2 SVGIG (reference sequence). The CDR3 reads CAWSVQVTDWDYGYTF. The CDR3 DNA reads as TGTGCCTGGAGTGTTCAAGTAACGGACTGGGACTATGGCTACACCTTC.

V is TRBV12-3 or TRBV12-4 and J is TRBJ2-4; 7 positions match TRBD1. The CDR3 is made up of 13 amino acids. J gave up 11 bases and V 1 base, and 5 bases lay outside the gene matches. The CDR3 DNA follows: TGTGCCAGCAGTTTAGATAGGACAGGCGTTCAGTACTTC. This encodes CASSLDRTGVQYF.

The rearrangement uses TRBV7-2 and TRBJ2-7; TRBD2 is a possible D gene (7 bases). Per germline, CDR1 SGHTA and CDR2 FQGNSA. The length of the CDR3 is 13 residues. V shed 1 base and J shed 6 bases, with 10 bases lying between them. In DNA form, the CDR3 reads TGTGCCAGCAGCTTAGTGGCGGGGGCCGAGCAGTACTTC. This translates into CASSLVAGAEQYF.

The V call is TRBV30, the J call TRBJ1-6; D is perhaps TRBD1 (6 bases). The CDR3 length is 16 residues. V shed 1 base and J shed 7 bases, with 17 bases lying between them. Germline V CDR1 and CDR2: GTSNPN, SVGIG (reference sequence). DNA of the CDR3: TGTGCCTGGAGTGAAATCGCGGGGGCCAGGAATTCACCCCTCCACTTT. Translated, it gives CAWSEIAGARNSPLHF.